The 11 T cell receptor beta chains reported below all come from one sample, sequenced in a study of immune cell composition in non-small cell lung cancer. Sequenced by immunoSEQ multiplex PCR; TCRdb stores in-frame clones only, minus some. The sample lists several thousand clones, about 71% seen once, with about 15% in the top ten. Normal lung was sampled as far from the tumour as possible, at least 3 cm. These sequences were also reported in another study, on CD4 T cells in lung cancer.

What was sequenced was non-adjacent lung tissue. The receptor set was obtained from a human donor with non-small cell lung cancer.

A single count supports this clone. This chain links TRBV4-1 with TRBJ1-2; 7 bases are shared with TRBD1. In germline, CDR1 is MGHRA, CDR2 YSYEKL. The V segment lost 2 bases and the J segment 6 bases; nucleotides outside the gene matches: 9. CDR3 size: 15 residues. The CDR3 nucleotides read TGCGCCAGCAGCCAACTTATTCCGGGACAGCATGGCTACACCTTC. This sequence encodes CASSQLIPGQHGYTF.

The J gene is TRBJ2-7, the V gene TRBV29-1, with D tentatively TRBD1 (6 bases). The CDR3 is made up of 14 amino acids. From germline, CDR1 is SQVTM and CDR2 ANQGSEA. Trimming pared 1 base from V and 6 bases from J, leaving 16 bases between. CDR3 loop: CSVEGAGVGGEQYF. Written as DNA, the CDR3 is TGCAGCGTTGAAGGTGCAGGGGTAGGGGGCGAGCAGTACTTC.

The J gene is TRBJ2-5, the V gene TRBV4-1, with a possible D match to TRBD1 (5 bases). V lost 3 bases and J lost 5, with 13 bases in between. The CDR3 totals 14 residues. The germline V gene encodes CDR1 MGHRA and CDR2 YSYEKL. The CDR3 DNA follows: TGCGCCAGCAGCCATGGGGTAGGGGTGGAGACCCAGTACTTC. It yields the protein CASSHGVGVETQYF.

This clone rates as large. V gene TRBV28 combines with J gene TRBJ2-5; D uncertain. Germline V CDR1 and CDR2: MDHEN, SYDVKM. The length of the CDR3 is 12 residues. Trimming removed 3 bases at V and 5 bases at J, with 7 bases between. Here the CDR3 DNA reads TGTGCCAGCAGTTTTATGTTTGAGACCCAGTACTTC. Its protein product is CASSFMFETQYF.

This chain links TRBV12-5 with TRBJ2-5, with D possibly matching TRBD1 (6 bases). The CDR3 sequence is 12 residues long. Germline CDR1 LGHNT, CDR2 FRNRAP. V lost 6 bases and J lost 5, with 10 bases in between. DNA of the CDR3: TGTGCTAGTGGCGCAGGGGTGGAGACCCAGTACTTC. Residues: CASGAGVETQYF.

The chain is built from TRBV19 and TRBJ1-1; TRBD1 is a possible D gene (5 bases). Trimming took off 4 bases at V and 0 bases at J, with 15 bases between the two ends. This CDR3 is built from 16 residues. Germline-derived CDR1 and CDR2 are LNHDA and SQIVND (reference sequence). The CDR3: CASSKRDGTMNTEAFF. The CDR3 DNA reads as TGTGCCAGTAGTAAGAGGGACGGGACTATGAACACTGAAGCTTTCTTT. The full variable domain, rest sourced from reference TRBV19 and TRBJ1-1, is DGGITQSPKYLFRKEGQNVTLSCEQNLNHDAMYWYRQDPGQGLRLIYYSQIVNDFQKGDIAEGYSVSREKKESFPLTVTSAQKNPTAFYLCASSKRDGTMNTEAFFGQGTRLTVV.

By share, this clone ranks as medium-sized. The chain uses TRBV6-5 and TRBJ2-1, with TRBD1 identical over 7 bases. The CDR3 is 15 amino acids. The junction had 17 bases not matched to a gene; V was cut back by 8 bases and J by 10 bases. Germline V CDR1 and CDR2: MNHEY, SVGAGI. CDR3 coding DNA: TGTGCCAGCGGACAGACCGGGACAGAGCGGCGGGAGCAGTTCTTC. This translates into CASGQTGTERREQFF.

This clone was detected only a few times. V gene TRBV10-2 combines with J gene TRBJ1-5, with D possibly being TRBD1 (5 bases). Trimming shortened V by 5 bases and J by 7 bases, and 12 bases separated the two germline ends. The V gene's germline CDR1 is WSHSY and CDR2 SAAADI. The CDR3 contains 13 residues. The CDR3, as DNA: TGCGCCAGCAGTCGGGGGGGAAGGCAGCCCCAGCATTTT. Amino acids: CASSRGGRQPQHF.

This chain joins TRBV4-1 and TRBJ1-5, with D possibly being TRBD1 (6 bases). V lost 7 bases to trimming and J lost 5 bases, with 15 bases between them. The germline V gene encodes CDR1 MGHRA and CDR2 YSYEKL. The CDR3 sequence is 14 residues long. CDR3 sequence: CASNGGGPDQPQHF. The DNA of the CDR3 is TGCGCCAGCAATGGCGGGGGCCCCGATCAGCCCCAGCATTTT.

This rearrangement joins TRBV6-5 to TRBJ2-7; D might be TRBD1 (6 bases). CDR1 MNHEY and CDR2 SVGAGI come from the germline V gene. The CDR3 length is 13 residues. The V gene lost 6 bases and the J gene lost 1 base, with 10 bases spanning the gap. The CDR3: CASRRQASYEQYF. CDR3 in DNA: TGTGCCAGCAGACGACAGGCATCCTACGAGCAGTACTTC.

This chain links TRBV25-1 with TRBJ2-5; D is unresolved. The CDR3 length is 13 residues. V shed 5 bases and J shed 5 bases, with 12 bases lying between them. Germline CDR1 MGHDK, CDR2 SYGVNS. The CDR3 here is CASSFGGSETQYF. CDR3 nucleotide sequence: TGTGCCAGCAGTTTCGGTGGTTCGGAGACCCAGTACTTC.